The 13 T cell receptor beta chains reported below all come from one sample, sequenced in a study of cytomegalovirus exposure and HLA in healthy donors. PCR employed 60 Vbeta and 13 Jbeta primers. Generated by immunoSEQ multiplex PCR, the TCRdb table keeps only in-frame clones and is missing some. Of 200,000 to 250,000 clones in the sample, about 82% are singletons; the top ten hold roughly 3.1%. Sequencing input: PBMCs. These receptors came from a man aged 25 to 40 in good health and CMV-seronegative.

This clone was recorded a few times. The rearrangement uses TRBV5-1 and TRBJ1-5; D is possibly TRBD1 (5 bases). This CDR3 is 15 amino acids long. Germline V gene sequence: CDR1 SGHRS, CDR2 YFSETQ. V dropped 0 bases and J dropped 7 bases, with 14 bases sitting between them. The CDR3 DNA reads TGCGCCAGCAGCTTGGAGGGGCGTAACCAACAGCCCCAGCATTTT. Translation: CASSLEGRNQQPQHF. Full variable domain (remainder filled in from reference TRBV5-1 and TRBJ1-5): KAGVTQTPRYLIKTRGQQVTLSCSPISGHRSVSWYQQTPGQGLQFLFEYFSETQRNKGNFPGRFSGRQFSNSRSEMNVSTLELGDSALYLCASSLEGRNQQPQHFGDGTRLSIL.

J is TRBJ1-6 and V is TRBV5-1, with 9 bases fitting TRBD1. CDR1 and CDR2 from the germline V gene are SGHRS and YFSETQ. CDR3 length: 15 residues. V gave up 5 bases and J gave up 7 bases; unmatched junction bases: 7. CDR3 coding DNA: TGCGCCAGCAGTCGGACAGGGGTTGAGAATTCACCCCTCCACTTT. This codes for CASSRTGVENSPLHF.

This chain connects TRBV5-1 to TRBJ2-5, with D possibly TRBD2 on 5 matching bases. The DNA matches TRBJ2-7 better at its end, which makes the J call doubtful. Germline loops: CDR1 SGHRS, CDR2 YFSETQ. The CDR3 is 16 amino acids. The DNA for the CDR3 is TGCGCCAGCAGCTTGGCTCGGGATTCGGGTACCTACGAGCAGTACTTC. Its translation: CASSLARDSGTYEQYF.

A note on this clone: Mismatch with germline at one junction end may stem from a read error. The V gene is TRBV7-7, the J gene TRBJ2-5; 7 bases are shared with TRBD1. In germline, CDR1 is SSHAT, CDR2 FNYEAQ (reference sequence). This CDR3 region has 15 residues. The CDR3 coding sequence is TGTGCTAGCAGCTTATCGCAGGGGGTGGGAGAGACCCAGTACTTC. Protein sequence: CASSLSQGVGETQYF.

For this clone: One end of the junction varies from germline; a read error may be responsible. The rearrangement uses TRBV19 and TRBJ2-6, with D perhaps TRBD1 (5 bases). The CDR3 runs to 13 residues. Germline CDR1 is LNHDA and CDR2 is SQIVND (reference sequence). The CDR3 DNA is TGTGCCAGTAGTATCCCTGGGGCCAGCGTCCTGACTTTC. Translation gives CASSIPGASVLTF. The variable domain in full, with the rest retrieved from reference TRBV19 and TRBJ2-6, is DGGITQSPKYLFRKEGQNVTLSCEQNLNHDAMYWYRQDPGQGLRLIYYSQIVNDFQKGDIAEGYSVSREKKESFPLTVTSAQKNPTAFYLCASSIPGASVLTFGAGSRLTVL.

This rearrangement joins TRBV19 to TRBJ2-7; the D gene is possibly TRBD1 (5 bases). In germline, CDR1 is LNHDA, CDR2 SQIVND (reference sequence). CDR3 length equals 16 residues. The ends were cut back, 0 bases at V and 2 bases at J, with 14 bases in the middle. DNA for the CDR3: TGTGCCAGTAGTATAGACACCCTAGACAGCGCCTACGAGCAGTACTTC. Protein product: CASSIDTLDSAYEQYF.

The J gene is TRBJ2-2, the V gene TRBV7-6; D gene ambiguous. Germline values: CDR1 SGHVS, CDR2 FNYEAQ. V lost 2 bases and J lost 0, with 7 bases in between. The CDR3 has 15 residues. The CDR3 region is CASSLQAANTGELFF. CDR3 sequence (DNA): TGTGCCAGCAGCTTACAGGCTGCGAACACCGGGGAGCTGTTTTTT.

There are a few counts of this clone. The chain uses TRBV7-9 and TRBJ2-2; TRBD2 might be the D (5 bases). V lost 2 bases and J lost 4, with 11 bases in between. Per the germline V gene, CDR1 is SEHNR and CDR2 is FQNEAQ (reference sequence). The CDR3 is 15 amino acids. The CDR3 DNA sequence: TGTGCCAGCAGCTTAAATCTAGCTGGCACCGGGGAGCTGTTTTTT. Protein: CASSLNLAGTGELFF.

This clone was picked up a small number of times. The chain employs TRBV5-5 and TRBJ1-5, with a possible D match to TRBD1 (5 bases). V lost 2 bases, J lost 7 bases, and 13 bases lay in between. Germline loops: CDR1 SGHKS, CDR2 YYEKEE (reference sequence). CDR3 size: 14 residues. CDR3 nucleotide sequence: TGTGCCAGCAGCTTCACCGACAGAAGGCAGCCCCAGCATTTT. It translates to CASSFTDRRQPQHF.

In this sample, this clone turned up once. The gene calls are TRBV28 and TRBJ1-1; 7 bases align to TRBD1. This CDR3 spans 14 amino acids. The J segment lost 6 bases and the V segment lost 3 bases, leaving 7 bases of the junction unmatched. Germline V gives CDR1 MDHEN, CDR2 SYDVKM. As DNA, the CDR3 is TGTGCCAGCAGTTTTTCAGGGGGACGGGCTGAAGCTTTCTTT. The encoded protein is CASSFSGGRAEAFF.

This clone appeared a few times. The chain has TRBV7-9 and TRBJ1-6, with D tentatively TRBD1 (6 bases). The germline V gene encodes CDR1 SEHNR and CDR2 FQNEAQ (reference sequence). The CDR3 sequence is 15 residues long. Trimming took 4 bases from V and 6 from J, leaving 13 bases between them. The CDR3 here is CASSYRVPANSPLHF. The CDR3 nucleotides read TGTGCCAGCAGCTACAGGGTTCCCGCTAATTCACCCCTCCACTTT.

V and J are TRBV5-1 and TRBJ1-2; 7 bases align to TRBD1. Germline V CDR1 and CDR2: SGHRS, YFSETQ. J was trimmed by 4 bases and V by 0 bases; bases with no gene match: 3. There are 14 residues in the CDR3. CDR3 amino acids: CASSLGDRIYGYTF. The CDR3 coding sequence is TGCGCCAGCAGCTTGGGGGACAGAATCTATGGCTACACCTTC. The full variable domain, rest sourced from reference TRBV5-1 and TRBJ1-2, is KAGVTQTPRYLIKTRGQQVTLSCSPISGHRSVSWYQQTPGQGLQFLFEYFSETQRNKGNFPGRFSGRQFSNSRSEMNVSTLELGDSALYLCASSLGDRIYGYTFGSGTRLTVV.

This sequence joins TRBV25-1 and TRBJ1-1, with 10 bases fitting TRBD1. The V segment lost 4 bases and the J segment 6 bases; nucleotides outside the gene matches: 11. From germline, CDR1 is MGHDK and CDR2 SYGVNS. CDR3 length equals 16 residues. The CDR3 here is CASSARKSGTGAEAFF. DNA of the CDR3: TGTGCCAGCAGTGCCAGAAAATCTGGGACAGGGGCTGAAGCTTTCTTT.